The rows below give T cell receptor beta chains drawn from one sample of a study of T-cell reconstitution after alpha-beta-depleted transplantation in children. TCRdb reprocessed the PCR reads via MiXCR and lists one record per CDR3 protein. Counted here are some 500,000 distinct CDR3 sequences, about 17% occurring once; the ten biggest clones make up around 3.3%. Sequencing was performed on PBMCs from the stem cell graft donor, taken from the stem cell graft. The receptor set was obtained from a human donor who donated a stem cell graft to a child with acute lymphoblastic leukemia. The CDR3 runs from the conserved cysteine through the conserved F or W. A D gene is named only where the DNA matches it firmly. Where a row states a size, it is once, few, many or the class of an expanded clone; other rows omit it.

clone size,J gene,D gene,V gene,CDR3 protein,CDR3 DNA
-,TRBJ2-7,-,TRBV7-9,CASSVSPGQFHEQYF,TGTGCCAGCAGCGTATCCCCAGGACAGTTCCACGAGCAGTACTTC
-,TRBJ2-7,-,TRBV9,CASSVGQTYEQYF,TGTGCCAGCAGCGTAGGGCAGACCTACGAGCAGTACTTC
-,TRBJ2-1,-,TRBV18,CASSPPAYTTHEQFF,TGTGCCAGCTCACCTCCAGCTTATACCACTCACGAGCAGTTCTTC
-,TRBJ1-1,-,TRBV14,CASSPGQFVWTVYEPPDQNTEAFF,TGTGCCAGCAGCCCAGGTCAATTCGTGTGGACAGTGTATGAACCACCCGACCAGAACACTGAAGCTTTCTTT
few,TRBJ1-3,-,TRBV12-3/TRBV12-4,CASRTTGTSGNTIYF,TGTGCCAGCAGAACGACAGGAACCTCTGGAAACACCATATATTTT
-,TRBJ2-2,-,TRBV7-9,CASSTTLLGDTGELFF,TGTGCCAGCAGCACAACCCTACTAGGGGACACCGGGGAGCTGTTTTTT
-,TRBJ1-6,TRBD1,TRBV11-1,CASSFSPPGQGRNSPLHF,TGTGCCAGCAGCTTCTCCCCTCCGGGACAGGGGCGAAATTCACCCCTCCACTTT
few,TRBJ2-3,TRBD2,TRBV11-2,CASSLTRLAGGPPDTQYF,TGTGCCAGCAGCCTGACTCGACTAGCGGGAGGTCCCCCAGATACGCAGTATTTT
few,TRBJ2-1,TRBD2,TRBV7-6,CASSLFVAGNYNEQFF,TGTGCCAGCAGCTTATTTGTAGCGGGGAACTACAATGAGCAGTTCTTC
-,TRBJ2-5,TRBD2,TRBV7-8,CASSLLGGLIEETQYF,TGTGCCAGCAGCTTACTGGGAGGGCTAATCGAAGAGACCCAGTACTTC
few,TRBJ2-7,-,TRBV9,CASSVNGDEQYF,TGTGCCAGCAGCGTAAATGGCGACGAGCAGTACTTC
few,TRBJ2-5,-,TRBV10-3,CAISDRQSQETQYF,TGTGCCATCAGTGACCGACAGTCCCAAGAGACCCAGTACTTC
-,TRBJ1-2,-,TRBV4-1,CASSQDLGTATSGYTF,TGCGCCAGCAGCCAAGATCTGGGGACCGCGACGTCCGGCTACACCTTC
-,TRBJ1-1,TRBD1,TRBV5-1,CASSVLYRDRGEAFF,TGCGCCAGCAGCGTACTATACCGGGACAGGGGAGAAGCTTTCTTT
-,TRBJ2-3,-,TRBV7-9,CASSSYTQYF,TGTGCCAGCAGCTCGTATACGCAGTATTTT
few,TRBJ1-1,-,TRBV12-3/TRBV12-4,CASSSGLTNTEAFF,TGTGCCAGCAGTTCGGGACTTACGAACACTGAAGCTTTCTTT
few,TRBJ2-2,-,TRBV5-1,CASREPNTGELFF,TGCGCCAGCAGGGAACCCAACACCGGGGAGCTGTTTTTT
few,TRBJ2-2,-,TRBV5-1,CAILIGELFF,TGCGCCATCCTTATCGGGGAGCTGTTTTTT
few,TRBJ1-2,-,TRBV28,CASSLIRQSYGYTF,TGTGCCAGCAGTTTAATCCGACAGTCCTATGGCTACACCTTC
-,TRBJ2-1,-,TRBV7-3,CASSHTLNEQFF,TGTGCCAGCAGCCATACGTTGAATGAGCAGTTCTTC
-,TRBJ2-1,-,TRBV6-2/TRBV6-3,CASSALGRGGNEQFF,TGTGCCAGCAGTGCTCTCGGGCGCGGCGGGAATGAGCAGTTCTTC
-,TRBJ2-7,TRBD2,TRBV3-1,CASSILAGGEQYF,TGTGCCAGCAGCATACTAGCGGGAGGCGAGCAGTACTTC
many,TRBJ2-5,TRBD1,TRBV12-3/TRBV12-4,CASSPPGQGQETQYF,TGTGCCAGCAGTCCTCCGGGACAGGGGCAAGAGACCCAGTACTTC
-,TRBJ2-1,-,TRBV7-3,CASSPMGTPDEQFF,TGTGCCAGCAGCCCTATGGGGACTCCGGATGAGCAGTTCTTC
-,TRBJ2-7,TRBD1,TRBV12-3/TRBV12-4,CASSDGTGDEQYF,TGTGCCAGCAGTGACGGGACAGGGGACGAGCAGTACTTC
few,TRBJ2-3,TRBD2,TRBV29-1,CSVRGTSGMKRVGTDTQYF,TGCAGCGTTAGGGGGACTAGCGGAATGAAGAGGGTTGGCACAGATACGCAGTATTTT
-,TRBJ1-5,-,TRBV3-1,CASSQDHSGQPQHF,TGTGCCAGCAGCCAAGATCACTCCGGCCAGCCCCAGCATTTT
few,TRBJ1-1,-,TRBV9,CASSIAGLKNTEAFF,TGTGCCAGCAGCATCGCGGGACTAAAGAACACTGAAGCTTTCTTT
few,TRBJ2-5,TRBD2,TRBV20-1,CSAIEGTSGTETQYF,TGCAGTGCTATCGAAGGGACTAGCGGGACAGAGACCCAGTACTTC
-,TRBJ1-1,-,TRBV12-3/TRBV12-4,CASSSLDFSTEAFF,TGTGCCAGCAGTTCCCTAGACTTTTCCACTGAAGCTTTCTTT
-,TRBJ2-2,-,TRBV7-9,CASRVGELFF,TGTGCCAGCAGAGTCGGGGAGCTGTTTTTT
few,TRBJ2-1,TRBD1,TRBV20-1,CSATVLGTGHNEQFF,TGCAGTGCTACCGTACTAGGGACAGGGCACAATGAGCAGTTCTTC
-,TRBJ2-1,TRBD2,TRBV6-4,CASSDSLAGVSEQFF,TGTGCCAGCAGTGACTCCTTAGCGGGAGTTAGTGAGCAGTTCTTC
-,TRBJ2-7,-,TRBV21-1,CASSKVTGGSEQYF,TGTGCCAGCAGCAAAGTGACAGGGGGCAGCGAGCAGTACTTC
-,TRBJ1-2,-,TRBV7-3,CATHPTGMGPRGYTF,TGTGCCACCCATCCCACAGGGATGGGTCCACGGGGCTACACCTTC
few,TRBJ2-1,TRBD1,TRBV12-3/TRBV12-4,CASRQQPGQGRSEQFF,TGTGCCAGCAGACAACAACCGGGACAGGGAAGGAGTGAGCAGTTCTTC
-,TRBJ2-1,-,TRBV12-3/TRBV12-4,CASTQWDEQFF,TGTGCCAGCACCCAGTGGGATGAGCAGTTCTTC
-,TRBJ1-5,TRBD1,TRBV15,CATSRDGTGNQPQHF,TGTGCCACCAGCAGAGATGGGACAGGGAATCAGCCCCAGCATTTT
few,TRBJ2-1,-,TRBV20-1,CSASGSTNNEQFF,TGCAGTGCTAGCGGGAGCACCAACAATGAGCAGTTCTTC
-,TRBJ2-6,-,TRBV19,CASNPGAGVSGANVLTF,TGTGCCAGTAACCCAGGCGCAGGAGTCTCTGGGGCCAACGTCCTGACTTTC
few,TRBJ2-3,-,TRBV12-3/TRBV12-4,CASGNLGRPDTQYF,TGTGCCAGCGGGAACCTCGGGCGCCCAGATACGCAGTATTTT
-,TRBJ2-2,TRBD1,TRBV25-1,CASSGPTGANTGELFF,TGTGCCAGCAGTGGACCGACAGGGGCGAACACCGGGGAGCTGTTTTTT
few,TRBJ2-1,-,TRBV20-1,CSARKRSSYNEQFF,TGCAGTGCTAGAAAACGTAGCTCCTACAATGAGCAGTTCTTC
few,TRBJ1-1,TRBD1,TRBV12-3/TRBV12-4,CASRLGHRGTEAFF,TGTGCCAGCAGGCTGGGCCACAGGGGAACTGAAGCTTTCTTT
many,TRBJ2-1,-,TRBV12-3/TRBV12-4,CASSRPLGDEQFF,TGTGCCAGCAGTCGACCGCTGGGTGATGAGCAGTTCTTC
few,TRBJ1-1,-,TRBV7-8,CASGWYGNTEAFF,TGTGCCAGCGGGTGGTACGGAAACACTGAAGCTTTCTTT
-,TRBJ2-2,TRBD2,TRBV11-2,CASSLVRGLAGSGTGELFF,TGTGCCAGCAGCTTAGTCCGGGGGTTAGCGGGGAGTGGCACCGGGGAGCTGTTTTTT